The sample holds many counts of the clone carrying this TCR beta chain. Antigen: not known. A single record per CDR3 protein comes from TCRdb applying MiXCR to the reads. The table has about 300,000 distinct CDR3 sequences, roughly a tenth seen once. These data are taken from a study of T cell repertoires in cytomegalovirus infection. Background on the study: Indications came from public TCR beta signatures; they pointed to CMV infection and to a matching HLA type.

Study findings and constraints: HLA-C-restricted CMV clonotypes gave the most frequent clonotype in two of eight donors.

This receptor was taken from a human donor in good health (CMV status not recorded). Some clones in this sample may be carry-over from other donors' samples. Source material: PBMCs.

In DNA form, the CDR3 reads TGCGCCAGCAGCGCCAGCATCAACACCGGGGAGCTGTTTTTT. As protein: CASSASINTGELFF. The V and J genes are TRBV5-1 and TRBJ2-2, with D hard to call. The CDR3 extends over 14 amino acids. The V and J ends lost 4 bases and 2 bases respectively, with 9 bases between them. Germline CDR1 and CDR2: SGHRS and YFSETQ.